This is a list of T cell receptor beta chains from one sample in a study of T cell responses to AZD1222 COVID-19 vaccine. Profiled with immunoSEQ multiplex PCR; TCRdb holds only in-frame clones, not every one. The listing contains about 140,000 clones. Sequencing input: peripheral blood. These receptors came from an adult in good health. The CDR3 runs from the conserved cysteine through the conserved F or W. A D gene is named only where the DNA matches it firmly.

V gene: TRBV10-3; D gene: TRBD1; J gene: TRBJ2-5; CDR3 protein: CAISEGQGETQYF; CDR3 DNA: TGTGCCATCAGTGAGGGACAGGGGGAGACCCAGTACTTC
V gene: TRBV5-4; D gene: TRBD1; J gene: TRBJ1-6; CDR3 protein: CASSREYRQGSPLHF; CDR3 DNA: TGTGCCAGCAGCCGCGAATATAGACAGGGATCACCCCTCCACTTT
V gene: TRBV7-2; D gene: .; J gene: TRBJ2-5; CDR3 protein: CASSLVGGVETQYF; CDR3 DNA: TGTGCCAGCAGCTTAGTCGGAGGGGTCGAGACCCAGTACTTC
V gene: TRBV27; D gene: .; J gene: TRBJ1-3; CDR3 protein: CASRPGQGSGNTIYF; CDR3 DNA: TGTGCCAGCAGACCGGGACAAGGCTCTGGAAACACCATATATTTT
V gene: TRBV4-2; D gene: .; J gene: TRBJ1-2; CDR3 protein: CASSQETASLNYGYTF; CDR3 DNA: TGTGCCAGCAGCCAAGAAACAGCTAGCCTGAACTATGGCTACACCTTC
V gene: TRBV7-2; D gene: .; J gene: TRBJ2-7; CDR3 protein: CASSLWVGGGPTYEQYF; CDR3 DNA: TGTGCCAGCAGCTTATGGGTGGGGGGCGGCCCGACCTACGAGCAGTACTTC
V gene: TRBV6-5; D gene: TRBD1; J gene: TRBJ2-7; CDR3 protein: CASSYSGTGGAFEQYF; CDR3 DNA: TGTGCCAGCAGTTACTCCGGGACAGGGGGCGCGTTTGAGCAGTACTTC
V gene: TRBV7-9; D gene: .; J gene: TRBJ1-3; CDR3 protein: CASSPRDLSGNTIYF; CDR3 DNA: TGTGCCAGCAGCCCTAGGGACCTTTCTGGAAACACCATATATTTT
V gene: TRBV7-2; D gene: .; J gene: TRBJ2-3; CDR3 protein: CASSEGSTDTQYF; CDR3 DNA: TGTGCCAGCAGCGAGGGTAGCACAGATACGCAGTATTTT
V gene: TRBV27; D gene: .; J gene: TRBJ2-1; CDR3 protein: CASSLERLGNEQFF; CDR3 DNA: TGTGCCAGCAGTTTAGAACGGCTGGGCAATGAGCAGTTCTTC
V gene: TRBV19; D gene: .; J gene: TRBJ1-2; CDR3 protein: CASSTVGRGTGYTF; CDR3 DNA: TGTGCCAGTAGTACCGTCGGGCGGGGGACGGGCTACACCTTC
V gene: TRBV7-3; D gene: .; J gene: TRBJ2-1; CDR3 protein: CASNSLGGGEQFF; CDR3 DNA: TGTGCCAGCAATTCCTTAGGGGGAGGTGAGCAGTTCTTC
V gene: TRBV28; D gene: TRBD1; J gene: TRBJ1-2; CDR3 protein: CASTSDRVNYGYTF; CDR3 DNA: TGTGCCAGCACCTCGGACAGGGTCAACTATGGCTACACCTTC
V gene: TRBV5-5; D gene: .; J gene: TRBJ2-7; CDR3 protein: CASSLVFGPNYEQYF; CDR3 DNA: TGTGCCAGCAGCTTGGTATTTGGACCAAACTACGAGCAGTACTTC
V gene: TRBV11-2; D gene: TRBD2; J gene: TRBJ2-5; CDR3 protein: CASSPPGLAYETQYF; CDR3 DNA: TGTGCCAGCAGCCCGCCCGGACTAGCTTATGAGACCCAGTACTTC
V gene: TRBV20-1; D gene: TRBD2; J gene: TRBJ2-2; CDR3 protein: CSASSTGQGLAGGGELFF; CDR3 DNA: TGCAGTGCTAGTTCCACTGGACAGGGACTAGCGGGGGGCGGGGAGCTGTTTTTT
V gene: TRBV6-5; D gene: .; J gene: TRBJ1-6; CDR3 protein: CASSLAGAFYSPLHF; CDR3 DNA: TGTGCCAGCAGTCTGGCAGGGGCCTTCTATTCACCCCTCCACTTT
V gene: TRBV10-3; D gene: TRBD2; J gene: TRBJ2-3; CDR3 protein: CGTSGGTDTQYF; CDR3 DNA: TGTGGTACTAGCGGGGGGACAGATACGCAGTATTTT
V gene: TRBV20-1; D gene: .; J gene: TRBJ1-1; CDR3 protein: CSARRNTEAFF; CDR3 DNA: TGCAGTGCTAGGCGGAACACTGAAGCTTTCTTT
V gene: TRBV19; D gene: .; J gene: TRBJ1-4; CDR3 protein: CASSTQGRGEKLFF; CDR3 DNA: TGTGCCAGTAGTACCCAGGGACGGGGCGAAAAACTGTTTTTT
V gene: TRBV4-1; D gene: .; J gene: TRBJ1-1; CDR3 protein: CASSQVGTLNTEAFF; CDR3 DNA: TGCGCCAGCAGCCAAGTCGGCACACTGAACACTGAAGCTTTCTTT
V gene: TRBV15; D gene: .; J gene: TRBJ1-1; CDR3 protein: CATSRGEGGVNTEAFF; CDR3 DNA: TGTGCCACCAGCAGAGGTGAGGGGGGTGTGAACACTGAAGCTTTCTTT
V gene: TRBV29-1; D gene: TRBD1; J gene: TRBJ2-1; CDR3 protein: CSVAQGASYNEQFF; CDR3 DNA: TGCAGCGTTGCACAGGGGGCCTCCTACAATGAGCAGTTCTTC
V gene: TRBV10-3; D gene: TRBD1; J gene: TRBJ1-3; CDR3 protein: CAIRLGTDSGNTIYF; CDR3 DNA: TGTGCCATCAGGCTAGGGACAGACTCTGGAAACACCATATATTTT
V gene: TRBV4-1; D gene: TRBD1; J gene: TRBJ1-2; CDR3 protein: CASSRGQGYGYTF; CDR3 DNA: TGCGCCAGCAGCCGAGGACAGGGCTATGGCTACACCTTC
V gene: TRBV19; D gene: .; J gene: TRBJ2-5; CDR3 protein: CATGTRVGGQETQYF; CDR3 DNA: TGTGCCACCGGCACACGAGTAGGGGGCCAAGAGACCCAGTACTTC
V gene: TRBV6-5; D gene: .; J gene: TRBJ1-1; CDR3 protein: CAGGGRGTEAFF; CDR3 DNA: TGTGCCGGCGGGGGGCGCGGCACTGAAGCTTTCTTT
V gene: TRBV7-2; D gene: .; J gene: TRBJ2-2; CDR3 protein: CASSLAGLVRVTGELFF; CDR3 DNA: TGTGCCAGCAGCTTAGCCGGTCTGGTGAGAGTCACCGGGGAGCTGTTTTTT
V gene: TRBV30; D gene: TRBD1; J gene: TRBJ1-4; CDR3 protein: CAWGVGQGNEKLFF; CDR3 DNA: TGTGCCTGGGGGGTAGGACAGGGTAATGAAAAACTGTTTTTT
V gene: TRBV9; D gene: .; J gene: TRBJ1-5; CDR3 protein: CASSAGTGDNQPQHF; CDR3 DNA: TGTGCCAGCAGCGCTGGGACGGGGGACAATCAGCCCCAGCATTTT
V gene: TRBV6-5; D gene: .; J gene: TRBJ1-2; CDR3 protein: CASRPLGQNYGYTF; CDR3 DNA: TGTGCCAGCCGTCCTTTGGGACAAAACTATGGCTACACCTTC
V gene: TRBV28; D gene: .; J gene: TRBJ1-5; CDR3 protein: CASSFPLFEGGSNQPQHF; CDR3 DNA: TGTGCCAGCAGTTTCCCCTTGTTCGAGGGGGGGAGCAATCAGCCCCAGCATTTT
V gene: TRBV12-3/TRBV12-4; D gene: .; J gene: TRBJ1-1; CDR3 protein: CASSYDVGAAFF; CDR3 DNA: TGTGCCAGCAGTTATGATGTGGGGGCAGCTTTCTTT
V gene: TRBV7-3; D gene: .; J gene: TRBJ2-2; CDR3 protein: CASSRPGNTGELFF; CDR3 DNA: TGTGCCAGCAGCCGACCGGGGAACACCGGGGAGCTGTTTTTT
V gene: TRBV30; D gene: .; J gene: TRBJ1-2; CDR3 protein: CAWSLRETSGYTF; CDR3 DNA: TGTGCCTGGAGTCTTAGGGAAACATCGGGCTACACCTTC
V gene: TRBV7-9; D gene: TRBD1; J gene: TRBJ1-5; CDR3 protein: CASSRQGHREPQHF; CDR3 DNA: TGTGCCAGCAGCCGACAGGGGCACCGGGAGCCCCAGCATTTT
V gene: TRBV20-1; D gene: .; J gene: TRBJ2-5; CDR3 protein: CSGGGEETQYF; CDR3 DNA: TGCAGTGGGGGCGGGGAGGAGACCCAGTACTTC
V gene: TRBV5-8; D gene: TRBD1; J gene: TRBJ1-2; CDR3 protein: CASSSIRDSPPNPF; CDR3 DNA: TGTGCCAGCAGCTCGATCCGGGACAGCCCACCGAATCCCTTC
V gene: TRBV5-1; D gene: .; J gene: TRBJ1-3; CDR3 protein: CASSLVGSSSGNTIYF; CDR3 DNA: TGCGCCAGCAGCTTGGTTGGGTCAAGCTCTGGAAACACCATATATTTT
V gene: TRBV3-1/TRBV3-2; D gene: TRBD1; J gene: TRBJ1-6; CDR3 protein: CASRVGGSDNSPLHF; CDR3 DNA: TGTGCCAGCAGGGTAGGGGGCTCGGATAATTCACCCCTCCACTTT
V gene: TRBV10-3; D gene: .; J gene: TRBJ2-1; CDR3 protein: CAISEQGNEQFF; CDR3 DNA: TGTGCCATCAGTGAGCAAGGCAATGAGCAGTTCTTC
V gene: TRBV28; D gene: .; J gene: TRBJ1-3; CDR3 protein: CASGASFSGNTIYF; CDR3 DNA: TGTGCCAGTGGGGCGAGCTTTTCTGGAAACACCATATATTTT
V gene: TRBV5-4; D gene: .; J gene: TRBJ1-2; CDR3 protein: CASSLDPGDGYGYTF; CDR3 DNA: TGTGCCAGCAGCTTGGATCCAGGGGATGGCTATGGCTACACCTTC
V gene: TRBV6-2/TRBV6-3; D gene: .; J gene: TRBJ2-3; CDR3 protein: CASSYPDTQYF; CDR3 DNA: TGTGCCAGCAGTTACCCAGATACGCAGTATTTT
V gene: TRBV19; D gene: .; J gene: TRBJ1-1; CDR3 protein: CASGEGNTEAFF; CDR3 DNA: TGTGCCAGTGGCGAAGGAAACACTGAAGCTTTCTTT
V gene: TRBV7-3; D gene: .; J gene: TRBJ2-2; CDR3 protein: CASSLNPAGNTGELFF; CDR3 DNA: TGTGCCAGCAGCTTAAATCCGGCCGGAAACACCGGGGAGCTGTTTTTT
V gene: TRBV29-1; D gene: .; J gene: TRBJ1-2; CDR3 protein: CSVGGRGQGYGYTF; CDR3 DNA: TGCAGCGTGGGAGGCCGGGGGCAAGGCTATGGCTACACCTTC
V gene: TRBV6-1; D gene: .; J gene: TRBJ2-1; CDR3 protein: CASSGDSFKTLYNEQFF; CDR3 DNA: TGTGCCAGCAGTGGCGACTCTTTTAAAACCTTATACAATGAGCAGTTCTTC
V gene: TRBV6-6; D gene: .; J gene: TRBJ1-1; CDR3 protein: CASRDQGRLNTEAFF; CDR3 DNA: TGTGCCAGCAGAGATCAGGGGAGATTGAACACTGAAGCTTTCTTT
V gene: TRBV19; D gene: .; J gene: TRBJ2-3; CDR3 protein: CASGPTGTDTQYF; CDR3 DNA: TGTGCCTCAGGACCGACAGGCACAGATACGCAGTATTTT
V gene: TRBV9; D gene: TRBD2; J gene: TRBJ2-3; CDR3 protein: CASSVGIIGGGQGLDTQYF; CDR3 DNA: TGTGCCAGCAGCGTAGGAATCATAGGCGGGGGGCAGGGTCTAGATACGCAGTATTTT
V gene: TRBV7-2; D gene: .; J gene: TRBJ2-3; CDR3 protein: CASSLVGTPSTDTQYF; CDR3 DNA: TGTGCCAGCAGCTTAGTGGGGACCCCTAGCACAGATACGCAGTATTTT
V gene: TRBV18; D gene: .; J gene: TRBJ2-5; CDR3 protein: CASSPLSNSKETQYF; CDR3 DNA: TGTGCCAGCTCACCACTGAGTAATAGCAAAGAGACCCAGTACTTC
V gene: TRBV18; D gene: .; J gene: TRBJ2-2; CDR3 protein: CASSSPGTPLTGELFF; CDR3 DNA: TGTGCCAGCTCCTCCCCCGGGACACCGCTGACCGGGGAGCTGTTTTTT
V gene: TRBV19; D gene: TRBD1; J gene: TRBJ1-3; CDR3 protein: CASSLTRTGSGNTIYF; CDR3 DNA: TGTGCCAGTAGCCTCACCCGGACAGGCTCTGGAAACACCATATATTTT
V gene: TRBV11-3; D gene: TRBD1; J gene: TRBJ1-2; CDR3 protein: CASSPGQGALTPSYGYTF; CDR3 DNA: TGTGCCAGCAGTCCGGGACAGGGTGCCCTAACACCCTCCTATGGCTACACCTTC
V gene: TRBV5-4; D gene: TRBD2; J gene: TRBJ2-5; CDR3 protein: CASSLGVIGGGGQETQYF; CDR3 DNA: TGTGCCAGCAGCTTGGGGGTTATCGGCGGGGGTGGCCAAGAGACCCAGTACTTC